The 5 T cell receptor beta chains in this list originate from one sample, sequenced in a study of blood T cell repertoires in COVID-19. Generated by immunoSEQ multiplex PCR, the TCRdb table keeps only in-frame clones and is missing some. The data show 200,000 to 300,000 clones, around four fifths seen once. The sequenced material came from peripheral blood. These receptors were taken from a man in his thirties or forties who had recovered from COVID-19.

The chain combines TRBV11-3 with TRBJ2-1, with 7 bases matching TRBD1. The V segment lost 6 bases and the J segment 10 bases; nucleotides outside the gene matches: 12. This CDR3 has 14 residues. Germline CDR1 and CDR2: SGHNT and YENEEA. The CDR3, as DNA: TGTGCCAGCAGTCCGACGACAGGGATTCAGGAGCAGTTCTTC. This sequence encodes CASSPTTGIQEQFF. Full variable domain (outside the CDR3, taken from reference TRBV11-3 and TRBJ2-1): EAGVVQSPRYKIIEKKQPVAFWCNPISGHNTLYWYLQNLGQGPELLIRYENEEAVDDSQLPKDRFSAERLKGVDSTLKIQPAELGDSAVYLCASSPTTGIQEQFFGPGTRLTVL.

The CDR3 coding sequence is TGTGCCAGCAGCTCGGCAGGGCGACGTGGCTACACCTTC. Translating gives CASSSAGRRGYTF. The rearrangement joins TRBV7-2 to TRBJ1-2, with a possible D match to TRBD1 (5 bases). Trimming left V 4 bases short and J 7 bases short, with 13 bases between. This CDR3 spans 13 amino acids. Germline loops: CDR1 SGHTA, CDR2 FQGNSA.

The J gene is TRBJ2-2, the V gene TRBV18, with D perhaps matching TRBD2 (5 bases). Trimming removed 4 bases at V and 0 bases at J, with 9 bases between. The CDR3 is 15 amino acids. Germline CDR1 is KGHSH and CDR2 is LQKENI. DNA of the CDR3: TGTGCCAGCTCACATGGAGGAGCGAACACCGGGGAGCTGTTTTTT. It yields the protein CASSHGGANTGELFF.

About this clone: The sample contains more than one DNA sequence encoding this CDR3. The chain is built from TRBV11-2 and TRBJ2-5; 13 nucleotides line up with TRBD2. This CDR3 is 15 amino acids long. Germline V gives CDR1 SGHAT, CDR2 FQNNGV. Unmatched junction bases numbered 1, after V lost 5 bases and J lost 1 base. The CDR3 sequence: CASSRLAGGQETQYF. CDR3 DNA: TGTGCCAGCAGCAGACTAGCGGGGGGCCAAGAGACCCAGTACTTC.

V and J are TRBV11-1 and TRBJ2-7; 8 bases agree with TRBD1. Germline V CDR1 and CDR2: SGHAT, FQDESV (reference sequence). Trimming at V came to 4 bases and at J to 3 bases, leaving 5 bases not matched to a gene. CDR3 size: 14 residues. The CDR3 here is CASSSGQAFYEQYV. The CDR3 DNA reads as TGTGCCAGCAGCTCGGGACAGGCCTTCTACGAGCAGTACGTC.